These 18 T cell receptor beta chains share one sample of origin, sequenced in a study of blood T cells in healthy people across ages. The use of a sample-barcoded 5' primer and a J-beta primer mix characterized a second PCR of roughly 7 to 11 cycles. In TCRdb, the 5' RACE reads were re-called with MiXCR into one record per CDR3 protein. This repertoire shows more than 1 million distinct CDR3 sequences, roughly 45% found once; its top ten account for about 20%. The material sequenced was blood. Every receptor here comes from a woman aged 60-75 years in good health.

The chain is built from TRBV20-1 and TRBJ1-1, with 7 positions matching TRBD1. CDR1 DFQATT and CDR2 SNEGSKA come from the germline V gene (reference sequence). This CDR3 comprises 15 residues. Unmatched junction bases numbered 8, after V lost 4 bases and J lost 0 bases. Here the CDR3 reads CSAKEDRRMNTEAFF. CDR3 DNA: TGCAGTGCTAAGGAGGACAGGCGGATGAACACTGAAGCTTTCTTT.

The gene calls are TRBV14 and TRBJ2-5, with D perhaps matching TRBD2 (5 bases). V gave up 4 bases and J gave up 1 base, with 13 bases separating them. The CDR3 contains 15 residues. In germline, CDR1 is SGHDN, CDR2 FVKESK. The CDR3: CASSLQWGAQETQYF. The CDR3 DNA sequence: TGTGCCAGCAGCCTCCAGTGGGGAGCCCAAGAGACCCAGTACTTC.

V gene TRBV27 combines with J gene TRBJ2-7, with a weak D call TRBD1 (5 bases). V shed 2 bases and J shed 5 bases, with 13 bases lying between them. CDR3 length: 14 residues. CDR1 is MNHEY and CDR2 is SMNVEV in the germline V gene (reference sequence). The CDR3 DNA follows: TGTGCCAGCAGTTTAAAGGGCAGGGAAAACGAGCAGTACTTC. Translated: CASSLKGRENEQYF.

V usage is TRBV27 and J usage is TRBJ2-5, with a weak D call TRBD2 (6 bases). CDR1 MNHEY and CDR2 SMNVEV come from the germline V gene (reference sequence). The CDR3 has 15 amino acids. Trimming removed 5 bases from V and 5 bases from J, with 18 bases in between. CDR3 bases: TGTGCCAGCAGTCCAGGGAGGACCCTCCAGGAGACCCAGTACTTC. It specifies CASSPGRTLQETQYF.

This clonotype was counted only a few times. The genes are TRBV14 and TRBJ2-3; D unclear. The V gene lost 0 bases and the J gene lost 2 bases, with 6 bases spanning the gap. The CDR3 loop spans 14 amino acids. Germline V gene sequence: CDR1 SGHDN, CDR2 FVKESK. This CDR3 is CASSQDLDTDTQYF. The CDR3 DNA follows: TGTGCCAGCAGCCAAGACCTCGACACAGATACGCAGTATTTT.

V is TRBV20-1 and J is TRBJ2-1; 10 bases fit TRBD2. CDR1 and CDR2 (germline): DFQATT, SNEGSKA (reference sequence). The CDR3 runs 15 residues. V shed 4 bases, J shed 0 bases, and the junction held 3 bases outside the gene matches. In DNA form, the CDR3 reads TGCAGTGCTAACAGCGGGAGGGGCTCCTACAATGAGCAGTTCTTC. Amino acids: CSANSGRGSYNEQFF.

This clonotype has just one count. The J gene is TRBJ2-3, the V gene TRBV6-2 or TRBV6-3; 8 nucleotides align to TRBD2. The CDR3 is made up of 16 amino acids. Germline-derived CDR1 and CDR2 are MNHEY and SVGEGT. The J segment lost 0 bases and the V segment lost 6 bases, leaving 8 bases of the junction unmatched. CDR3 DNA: TGTGCCAGCAGCCTTCGGCGGGGGGTGAGCACAGATACGCAGTATTTT. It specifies CASSLRRGVSTDTQYF.

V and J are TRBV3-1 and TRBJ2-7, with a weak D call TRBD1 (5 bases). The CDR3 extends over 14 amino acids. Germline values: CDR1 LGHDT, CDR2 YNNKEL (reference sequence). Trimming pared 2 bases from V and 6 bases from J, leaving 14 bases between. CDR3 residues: CASSQTKGHVEQYF. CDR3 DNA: TGTGCCAGCAGCCAAACTAAAGGACACGTCGAGCAGTACTTC.

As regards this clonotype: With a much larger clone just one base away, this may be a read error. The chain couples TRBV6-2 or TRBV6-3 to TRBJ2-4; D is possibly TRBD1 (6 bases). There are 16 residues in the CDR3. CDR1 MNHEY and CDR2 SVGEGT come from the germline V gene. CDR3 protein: CDSSSAGTSGKNIQYF. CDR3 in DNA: TGTGACAGCAGTTCGGCCGGGACATCAGGCAAAAACATTCAGTACTTC.

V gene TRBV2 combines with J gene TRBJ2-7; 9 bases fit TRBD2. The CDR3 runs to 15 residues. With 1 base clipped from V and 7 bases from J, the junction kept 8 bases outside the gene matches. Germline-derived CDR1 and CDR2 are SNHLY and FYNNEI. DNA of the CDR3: TGTGCCAGCAGTGAAGAGGCGGGAGGGCCCGATGAGCAGTACTTC. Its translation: CASSEEAGGPDEQYF.

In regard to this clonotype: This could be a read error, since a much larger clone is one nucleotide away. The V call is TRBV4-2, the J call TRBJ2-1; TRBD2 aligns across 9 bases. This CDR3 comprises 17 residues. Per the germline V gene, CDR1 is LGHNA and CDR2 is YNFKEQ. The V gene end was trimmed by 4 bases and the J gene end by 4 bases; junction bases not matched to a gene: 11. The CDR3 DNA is TGTGCCAGCAGCCTACAGGATAGCGGGAGTCGATACAATGAGCAGTTCTTC. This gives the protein CASSLQDSGSRYNEQFF.

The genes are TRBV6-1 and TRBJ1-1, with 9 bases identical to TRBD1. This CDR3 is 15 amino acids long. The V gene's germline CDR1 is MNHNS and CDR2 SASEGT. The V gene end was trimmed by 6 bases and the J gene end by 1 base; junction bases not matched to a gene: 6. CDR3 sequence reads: CASRSGTGRNTEAFF. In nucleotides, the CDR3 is TGTGCCAGCAGATCCGGGACAGGGCGGAACACTGAAGCTTTCTTT.

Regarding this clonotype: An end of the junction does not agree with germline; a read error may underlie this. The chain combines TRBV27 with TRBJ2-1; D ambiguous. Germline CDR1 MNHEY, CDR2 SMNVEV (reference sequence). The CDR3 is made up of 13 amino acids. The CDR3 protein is CVSSLSIGLGQFF. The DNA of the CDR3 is TGTGTCAGCAGTTTATCAATAGGGCTGGGGCAGTTCTTC.

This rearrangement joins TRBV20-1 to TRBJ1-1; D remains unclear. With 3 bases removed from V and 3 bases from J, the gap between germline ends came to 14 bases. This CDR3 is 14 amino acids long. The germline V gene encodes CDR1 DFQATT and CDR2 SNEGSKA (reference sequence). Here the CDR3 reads CSARVGVTDTEAFF. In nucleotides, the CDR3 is TGCAGTGCTAGGGTCGGGGTAACGGACACTGAAGCTTTCTTT.

CDR3 sequence: CASNGPLGYEQYF. CDR3 nucleotide sequence: TGTGCCAGCAACGGACCCCTGGGGTACGAGCAGTACTTC. The chain carries TRBV6-2 or TRBV6-3 and TRBJ2-7; D not resolved. The CDR3 covers 13 residues. The V end lost 7 bases, the J end lost 4 bases, and 14 bases lay between the germline ends. Germline V gives CDR1 MNHEY, CDR2 SVGEGT.

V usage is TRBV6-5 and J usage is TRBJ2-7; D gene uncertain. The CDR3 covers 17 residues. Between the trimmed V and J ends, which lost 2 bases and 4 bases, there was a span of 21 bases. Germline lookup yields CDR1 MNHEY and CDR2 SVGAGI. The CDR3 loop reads CASSYGGAGPVAYEQYF. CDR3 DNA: TGTGCCAGCAGTTACGGTGGTGCTGGACCAGTCGCGTACGAGCAGTACTTC.

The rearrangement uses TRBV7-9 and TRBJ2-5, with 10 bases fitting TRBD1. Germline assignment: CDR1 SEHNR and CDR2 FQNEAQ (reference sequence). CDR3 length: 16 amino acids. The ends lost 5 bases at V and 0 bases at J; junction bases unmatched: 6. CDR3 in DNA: TGTGCCAGCAGCCAACGGGACAGGGGCCACCAAGAGACCCAGTACTTC. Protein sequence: CASSQRDRGHQETQYF.

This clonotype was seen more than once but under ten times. Here the CDR3 reads CAAGWDRSYEQYF. The CDR3 bases are TGTGCCGCTGGGTGGGACCGATCCTACGAGCAGTACTTC. The V and J genes are TRBV6-6 and TRBJ2-7, with D perhaps being TRBD1 or TRBD2 (5 bases each). The CDR3 consists of 13 residues. Trimming shortened V by 11 bases and J by 1 base, and 15 bases separated the two germline ends. Germline CDR1 reads MNHNY; CDR2 reads SVGAGI (reference sequence).